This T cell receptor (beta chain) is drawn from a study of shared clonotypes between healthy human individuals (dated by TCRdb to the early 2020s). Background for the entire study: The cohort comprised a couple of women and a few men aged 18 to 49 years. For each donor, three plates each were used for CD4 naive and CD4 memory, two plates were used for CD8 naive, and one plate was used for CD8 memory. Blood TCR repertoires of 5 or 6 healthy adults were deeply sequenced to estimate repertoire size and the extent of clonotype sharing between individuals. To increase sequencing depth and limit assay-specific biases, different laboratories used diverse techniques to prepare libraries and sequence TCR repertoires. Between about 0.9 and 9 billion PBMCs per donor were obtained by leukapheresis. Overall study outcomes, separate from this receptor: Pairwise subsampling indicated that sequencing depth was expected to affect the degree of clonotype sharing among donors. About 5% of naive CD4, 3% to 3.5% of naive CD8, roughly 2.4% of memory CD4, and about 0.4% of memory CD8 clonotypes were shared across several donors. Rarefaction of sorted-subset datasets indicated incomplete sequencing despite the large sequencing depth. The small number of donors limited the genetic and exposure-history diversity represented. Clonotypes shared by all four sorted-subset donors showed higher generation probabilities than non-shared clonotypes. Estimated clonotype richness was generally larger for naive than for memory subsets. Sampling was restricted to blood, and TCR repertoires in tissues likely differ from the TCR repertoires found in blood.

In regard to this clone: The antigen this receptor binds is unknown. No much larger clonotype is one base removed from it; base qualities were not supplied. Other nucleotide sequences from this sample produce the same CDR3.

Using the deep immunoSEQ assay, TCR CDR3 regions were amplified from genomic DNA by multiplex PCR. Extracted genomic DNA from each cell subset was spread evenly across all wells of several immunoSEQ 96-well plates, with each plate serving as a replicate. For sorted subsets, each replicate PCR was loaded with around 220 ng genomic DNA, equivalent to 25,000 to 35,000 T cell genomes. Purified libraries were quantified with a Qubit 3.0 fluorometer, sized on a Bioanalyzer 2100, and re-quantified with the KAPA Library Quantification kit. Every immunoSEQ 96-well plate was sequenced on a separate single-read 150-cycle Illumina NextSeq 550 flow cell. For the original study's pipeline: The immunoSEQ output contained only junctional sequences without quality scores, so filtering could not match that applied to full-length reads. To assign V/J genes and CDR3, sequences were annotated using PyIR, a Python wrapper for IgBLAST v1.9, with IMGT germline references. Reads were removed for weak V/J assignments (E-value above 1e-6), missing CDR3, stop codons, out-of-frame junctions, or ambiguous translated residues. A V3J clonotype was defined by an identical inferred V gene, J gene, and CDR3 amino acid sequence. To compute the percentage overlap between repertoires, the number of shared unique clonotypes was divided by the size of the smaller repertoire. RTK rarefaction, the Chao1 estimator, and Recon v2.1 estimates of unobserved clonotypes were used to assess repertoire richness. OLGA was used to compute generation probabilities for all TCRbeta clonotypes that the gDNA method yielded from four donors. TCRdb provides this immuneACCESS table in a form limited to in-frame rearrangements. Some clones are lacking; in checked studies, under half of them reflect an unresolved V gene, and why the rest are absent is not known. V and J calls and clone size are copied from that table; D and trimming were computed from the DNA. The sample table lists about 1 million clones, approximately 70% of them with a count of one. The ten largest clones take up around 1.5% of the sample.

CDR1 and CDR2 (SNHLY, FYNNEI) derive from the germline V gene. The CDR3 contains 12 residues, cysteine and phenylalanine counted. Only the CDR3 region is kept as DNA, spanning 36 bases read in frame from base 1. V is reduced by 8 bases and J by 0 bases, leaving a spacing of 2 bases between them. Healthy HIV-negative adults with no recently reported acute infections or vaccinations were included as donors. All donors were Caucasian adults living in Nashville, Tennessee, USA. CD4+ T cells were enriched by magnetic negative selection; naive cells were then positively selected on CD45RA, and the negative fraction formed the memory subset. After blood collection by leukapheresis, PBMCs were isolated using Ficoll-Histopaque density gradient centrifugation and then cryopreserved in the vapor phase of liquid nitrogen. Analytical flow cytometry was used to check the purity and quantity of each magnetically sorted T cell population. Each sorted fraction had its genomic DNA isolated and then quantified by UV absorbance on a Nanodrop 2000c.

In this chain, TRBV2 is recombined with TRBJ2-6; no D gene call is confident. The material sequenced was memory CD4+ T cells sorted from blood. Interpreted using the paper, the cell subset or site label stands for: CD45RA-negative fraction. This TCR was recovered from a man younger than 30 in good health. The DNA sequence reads TGTGCCAGCTCCTCTGGGGCCAACGTCCTGACTTTC. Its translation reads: CASSSGANVLTF.